Following are 26 T cell receptor beta chains from one sample sequenced in a study of blood T cell repertoires in COVID-19. Libraries were prepared by immunoSEQ multiplex PCR; TCRdb keeps only in-frame clonotypes and omits some of them. The data contain tens of thousands of clones, more than 75% of them singletons. The specimen sequenced was peripheral blood. These receptors all come from a woman older than 75 with active or convalescent COVID-19.

The CDR3 nucleotides are TGTGCCAGCAGCCCGTCGGGGGGCTACAATGAGCAGTTCTTC. It codes for CASSPSGGYNEQFF. This rearrangement joins TRBV7-8 to TRBJ2-1; TRBD2 matches at 7 bases. Per germline, CDR1 SGHVS and CDR2 FQNEAQ. With V trimmed by 5 bases and J by 3 bases, 4 bases remained unmatched. The CDR3 has 14 amino acids. Using reference TRBV7-8 and TRBJ2-1 for the parts outside the CDR3, the full variable domain is GAGVSQSPRYKVAKRGQDVALRCDPISGHVSLFWYQQALGQGPEFLTYFQNEAQLDKSGLPSDRFFAERPEGSVSTLKIQRTQQEDSAVYLCASSPSGGYNEQFFGPGTRLTVL.

Only one count was recorded for this clone. The chain recombines TRBV27 with TRBJ2-2; 8 bases align to TRBD1. V lost 6 bases, J lost 5 bases, and 5 bases stayed unmatched. This CDR3 has 14 residues. Germline-derived CDR1 and CDR2 are MNHEY and SMNVEV (reference sequence). The CDR3 here is CASSPTGVTGELFF. In DNA form, the CDR3 reads TGTGCCAGCAGCCCGACAGGGGTTACCGGGGAGCTGTTTTTT.

V usage is TRBV28 and J usage is TRBJ2-2, with a weak D call TRBD2 (6 bases). V was clipped by 6 bases and J by 2 bases, with 13 bases between them. In germline, CDR1 is MDHEN, CDR2 SYDVKM. This CDR3 comprises 15 residues. CDR3 loop: CASRKGLLNTGELFF. The DNA of the CDR3 is TGTGCCAGCAGGAAGGGACTCCTAAACACCGGGGAGCTGTTTTTT.

The V and J genes are TRBV9 and TRBJ1-2, with TRBD1 matching over 7 bases. Germline V gene data show CDR1 as SGDLS and CDR2 as YYNGEE. With V trimmed by 4 bases and J by 8 bases, 8 bases remained unmatched. This CDR3 is built from 13 residues. The CDR3 DNA sequence: TGTGCCAGCAGCCCTACGACAGGGTCCGGCTACACCTTC. It is translated as CASSPTTGSGYTF.

CDR3 sequence reads: CASCRGITGELFF. CDR3 bases: TGTGCCAGCTGCAGGGGTATCACCGGGGAGCTGTTTTTT. The V gene is TRBV28, the J gene TRBJ2-2; D may be TRBD1 (6 bases). The CDR3 spans 13 residues. V lost 8 bases and J 4 bases, leaving 11 bases between the germline ends. CDR1 is MDHEN, CDR2 SYDVKM, per germline.

CDR3 amino acids: CASSPTQGTNTEAFF. For the CDR3, the DNA is TGTGCCAGCAGCCCGACCCAGGGGACGAACACTGAAGCTTTCTTT. The chain links TRBV11-3 to TRBJ1-1, with D possibly matching TRBD1 (6 bases). In germline, CDR1 is SGHNT, CDR2 YENEEA. The CDR3 is 15 residues long. The V gene lost 5 bases and the J gene lost 1 base, with 14 bases spanning the gap.

In its sample, this clone was seen once. V usage is TRBV6-2 or TRBV6-3 and J usage is TRBJ2-3, with D possibly being TRBD1 (5 bases). This CDR3 is built from 14 residues. Trimming took 4 bases from V and 0 from J, leaving 8 bases between them. The germline V gene encodes CDR1 MNHEY and CDR2 SVGEGT. CDR3 loop: CASSSSGSTDTQYF. In DNA, the CDR3 is TGTGCCAGCAGTTCTTCAGGGAGCACAGATACGCAGTATTTT.

This chain connects TRBV6-5 to TRBJ1-6, with 8 bases identical to TRBD1. Trimming at V came to 5 bases and at J to 7 bases, leaving 7 bases not matched to a gene. Germline CDR1 is MNHEY and CDR2 is SVGAGI. The CDR3 runs to 15 residues. Written as DNA, the CDR3 is TGTGCCAGCAGTCCCGGGACAGGAGGCAATTCACCCCTCCACTTT. Amino acids: CASSPGTGGNSPLHF.

DNA for the CDR3: TGTGCCAGCAGCCAAGATGTGCAGGGCTTCTATGGCTACACCTTC. Translation gives CASSQDVQGFYGYTF. J is TRBJ1-2 and V is TRBV3-1 (or the pseudogene TRBV3-2); maybe TRBD1 (5 bases). The germline V gene encodes CDR1 LGHDT and CDR2 YNNKEL (reference sequence). Trimming removed 0 bases at V and 4 bases at J, with 12 bases between. This CDR3 spans 15 amino acids.

V usage is TRBV5-4 and J usage is TRBJ1-2, with 7 bases identical to TRBD1. The CDR3 consists of 14 residues. Looked up from germline, CDR1 is SGHNT and CDR2 is YYREEE (reference sequence). After removal of 2 bases from V and 4 bases from J, the junction contained 5 bases not matched to a gene. CDR3 loop: CASSFRQGVYGYTF. The DNA of the CDR3 is TGTGCCAGCAGCTTTAGACAGGGTGTCTATGGCTACACCTTC.

The rearrangement uses TRBV2 and TRBJ2-3, with 7 bases matching TRBD2. CDR1 SNHLY and CDR2 FYNNEI come from the germline V gene. This CDR3 is 15 amino acids long. V lost 1 base and J lost 4; bases outside the gene matches: 5. DNA of the CDR3: TGTGCCAGCAGTGAAGGGGCGGGGAGGGCAGATACGCAGTATTTT. This translates into CASSEGAGRADTQYF.

This clone was seen more than once but under ten times. The J gene is TRBJ1-2, the V gene TRBV5-1, with unresolved D. This CDR3 spans 15 amino acids. With 0 bases removed from V and 4 bases from J, the gap between germline ends came to 13 bases. The germline CDR1 and CDR2 sequences are SGHRS and YFSETQ. The CDR3: CASSLVGGGSYGYTF. DNA for the CDR3: TGCGCCAGCAGCTTGGTAGGTGGCGGATCCTATGGCTACACCTTC.

This chain uses TRBV4-3 with TRBJ2-2, with D perhaps matching TRBD1 (5 bases). Trimming took 1 base from V and 4 from J, leaving 13 bases between them. Germline CDR1 LGHNA, CDR2 YSLEER. The CDR3 is 16 amino acids. The DNA for the CDR3 is TGCGCCAGCAGCCAAGTCGCACAGGCCGGCACCGGGGAGCTGTTTTTT. Protein sequence: CASSQVAQAGTGELFF.

V usage is TRBV7-9 and J usage is TRBJ1-2; maybe TRBD1 (5 bases). In germline, CDR1 is SEHNR, CDR2 FQNEAQ (reference sequence). The V end was cut by 4 bases, the J end by 5 bases, with 17 bases between. CDR3 length: 15 amino acids. The CDR3 DNA sequence: TGTGCCAGCAGCTCACCCATAGGGGCTAGTTATGGCTACACCTTC. It specifies CASSSPIGASYGYTF. The full variable domain, its missing parts supplied by reference TRBV7-9 and TRBJ1-2, is DTGVSQNPRHKITKRGQNVTFRCDPISEHNRLYWYRQTLGQGPEFLTYFQNEAQLEKSRLLSDRFSAERPKGSFSTLEIQRTEQGDSAMYLCASSSPIGASYGYTFGSGTRLTVV.

V usage is TRBV5-1 and J usage is TRBJ2-7; 7 bases line up with TRBD1. Trimming at V came to 3 bases and at J to 5 bases, leaving 5 bases not matched to a gene. CDR1 and CDR2 (germline): SGHRS, YFSETQ. This CDR3 is built from 13 residues. CDR3 in DNA: TGCGCCAGCAGCTCGGCCGACAGGGACGAGCAGTACTTC. Translating gives CASSSADRDEQYF.

V usage is TRBV2 and J usage is TRBJ2-5; 11 bases are shared with TRBD1. There are 15 residues in the CDR3. Germline CDR1 reads SNHLY; CDR2 reads FYNNEI. Trimming removed 6 bases from V and 4 bases from J; junction bases left unmatched: 7. The DNA for the CDR3 is TGTGCCAGCAGGGCCGGGACAGGGGGGACAGAGACCCAGTACTTC. It specifies CASRAGTGGTETQYF.

This chain connects TRBV5-1 to TRBJ2-2; 13 bases are a match to TRBD2. V was pared by 4 bases and J by 6 bases, with 6 bases of the junction left unmatched. The CDR3 is 16 amino acids. Per germline, CDR1 SGHRS and CDR2 YFSETQ. The CDR3 region has the DNA TGCGCCAGCAGCCCTACTAGCGGGGGGGCCTCCGGGGAGCTGTTTTTT. Translated: CASSPTSGGASGELFF.

This clone was recorded a few times. The chain recombines TRBV3-1 (or the pseudogene TRBV3-2) with TRBJ2-5; 8 bases are shared with TRBD1. Per the germline V gene, CDR1 is LGHDT and CDR2 is YNNKEL (reference sequence). The ends lost 2 bases at V and 2 bases at J; junction bases unmatched: 1. This CDR3 spans 14 amino acids. The CDR3 bases are TGTGCCAGCAGCCAAAACAGGGGGCAAGAGACCCAGTACTTC. As protein: CASSQNRGQETQYF.

The CDR3 nucleotides are TGTGCCAGTAGTCTGGGGGGTGCCACAGATACGCAGTATTTT. This gives the protein CASSLGGATDTQYF. The V gene is TRBV19, the J gene TRBJ2-3, with D perhaps matching TRBD2 (6 bases). Trimming cost V 5 bases and J 2 bases, with 11 bases left between them. CDR3 size: 14 residues. Germline V gives CDR1 LNHDA, CDR2 SQIVND (reference sequence).

To note about this clone: Sequence at one end of the junction differs from germline and may be a read error. V usage is TRBV4-2 and J usage is TRBJ2-3, with D possibly TRBD2 on 7 matching bases. The CDR3 is 19 amino acids. Looked up from germline, CDR1 is LGHNA and CDR2 is YNFKEQ. The chain's CDR3 is CARSRCEATGGLNTDTQYF. CDR3 sequence (DNA): TGTGCCCGCAGCCGATGTGAAGCGACGGGGGGCCTGAACACAGATACGCAGTATTTT.

This chain links TRBV6-5 with TRBJ2-3; 8 bases map to TRBD1. V trimming: 8 bases; J trimming: 1 base; junction bases outside the gene matches: 8. The length of the CDR3 is 15 residues. Germline V gene data show CDR1 as MNHEY and CDR2 as SVGAGI. The CDR3: CASRRQGAGTDTQYF. CDR3 bases: TGTGCCAGCCGCCGGCAGGGGGCCGGCACAGATACGCAGTATTTT.

This chain's CDR3 is CATSRGLGVYTF. The CDR3 DNA reads TGTGCCACCTCTCGGGGTCTCGGGGTTTACACCTTC. The genes are TRBV15 and TRBJ1-2; no reliable D call. Germline V gene data show CDR1 as LNHNV and CDR2 as YYDKDF (reference sequence). The CDR3 covers 12 residues. V was shortened by 8 bases and J by 11 bases, with 18 bases between the two germline ends.

The chain is built from TRBV5-1 and TRBJ1-2; 8 bases fit TRBD1. This CDR3 has 15 amino acids. CDR1 and CDR2 (germline): SGHRS, YFSETQ. The J segment lost 7 bases and the V segment lost 0 bases, leaving 8 bases of the junction unmatched. CDR3 sequence: CASSLDLDRDSGYTF. For the CDR3, the DNA is TGCGCCAGCAGCTTGGATCTGGACAGGGATTCTGGCTACACCTTC.

The V gene is TRBV3-1 (or the pseudogene TRBV3-2), the J gene TRBJ2-3; 8 nucleotides line up with TRBD2. V lost 0 bases, J lost 7 bases, and 15 bases stayed unmatched. The germline V gene encodes CDR1 LGHDT and CDR2 YNNKEL (reference sequence). The CDR3 extends over 18 amino acids. Here the CDR3 DNA reads TGTGCCAGCAGCCAAGATCTCCTACCGGGGGGGCGTGGGAATACGCAGTATTTT. It yields the protein CASSQDLLPGGRGNTQYF.

This chain links TRBV19 with TRBJ1-3, with 7 bases fitting TRBD1. Per the germline V gene, CDR1 is LNHDA and CDR2 is SQIVND (reference sequence). The trim removed 6 bases at V and 0 bases at J, leaving 8 bases unmatched. CDR3 length equals 16 residues. This chain's CDR3 is CASSPPGTASGNTIYF. For the CDR3, the DNA is TGTGCCAGTAGCCCGCCCGGGACAGCCTCTGGAAACACCATATATTTT.

The chain has TRBV6-1 and TRBJ2-3, with D perhaps matching TRBD2 (5 bases). The ends were cut back, 4 bases at V and 2 bases at J, with 13 bases in the middle. The CDR3 has 15 amino acids. The germline CDR1 and CDR2 sequences are MNHNS and SASEGT. CDR3 protein: CASSGAAAITDTQYF. As DNA, the CDR3 is TGTGCCAGCAGTGGAGCAGCGGCCATCACAGATACGCAGTATTTT.